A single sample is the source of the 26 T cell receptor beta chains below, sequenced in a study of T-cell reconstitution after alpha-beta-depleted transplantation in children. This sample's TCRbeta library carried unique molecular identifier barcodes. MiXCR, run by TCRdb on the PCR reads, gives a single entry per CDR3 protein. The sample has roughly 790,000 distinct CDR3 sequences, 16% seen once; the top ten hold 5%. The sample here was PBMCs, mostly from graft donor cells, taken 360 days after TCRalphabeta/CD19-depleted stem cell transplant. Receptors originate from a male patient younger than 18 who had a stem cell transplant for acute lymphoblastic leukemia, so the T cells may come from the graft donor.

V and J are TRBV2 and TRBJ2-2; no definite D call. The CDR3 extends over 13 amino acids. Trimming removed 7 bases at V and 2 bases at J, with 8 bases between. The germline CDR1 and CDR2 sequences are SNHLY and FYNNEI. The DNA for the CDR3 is TGTGCCAGCACTCGTAGAAACACCGGGGAGCTGTTTTTT. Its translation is CASTRRNTGELFF.

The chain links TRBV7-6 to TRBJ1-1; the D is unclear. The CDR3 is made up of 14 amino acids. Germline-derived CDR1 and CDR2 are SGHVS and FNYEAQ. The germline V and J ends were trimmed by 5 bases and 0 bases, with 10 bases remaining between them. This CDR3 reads CASSIGRMNTEAFF. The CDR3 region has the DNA TGTGCCAGCAGCATCGGACGGATGAACACTGAAGCTTTCTTT.

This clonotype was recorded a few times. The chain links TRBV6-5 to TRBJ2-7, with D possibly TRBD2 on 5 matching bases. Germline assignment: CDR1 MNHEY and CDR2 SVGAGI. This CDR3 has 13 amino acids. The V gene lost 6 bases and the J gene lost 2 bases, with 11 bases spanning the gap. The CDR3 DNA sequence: TGTGCCAGCAGACCCGGGAACACCTACGAGCAGTACTTC. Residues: CASRPGNTYEQYF.

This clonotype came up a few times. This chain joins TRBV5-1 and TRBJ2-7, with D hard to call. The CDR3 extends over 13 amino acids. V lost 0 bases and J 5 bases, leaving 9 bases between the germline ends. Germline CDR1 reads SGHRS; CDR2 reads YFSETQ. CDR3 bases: TGCGCCAGCAGCTTGGGTACGGCGGACGAGCAGTACTTC. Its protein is CASSLGTADEQYF.

The CDR3 region has the DNA TGTGCCACCAGTGACCCTTCAGCGGCCGGGGGGAATGAGCAGTTCTTC. Amino acids: CATSDPSAAGGNEQFF. V usage is TRBV24-1 and J usage is TRBJ2-1; 7 nucleotides line up with TRBD2. J was trimmed by 7 bases and V by 4 bases; bases with no gene match: 12. This CDR3 contains 16 residues. CDR1 KGHDR and CDR2 SFDVKD come from the germline V gene.

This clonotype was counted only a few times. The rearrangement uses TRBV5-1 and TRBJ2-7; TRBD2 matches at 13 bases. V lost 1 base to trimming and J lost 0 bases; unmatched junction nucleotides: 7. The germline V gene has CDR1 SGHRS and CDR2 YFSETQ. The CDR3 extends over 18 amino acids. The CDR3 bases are TGCGCCAGCAGCTTGTTACTAGCGGGAGGGGCCAGCTCCTACGAGCAGTACTTC. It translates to CASSLLLAGGASSYEQYF.

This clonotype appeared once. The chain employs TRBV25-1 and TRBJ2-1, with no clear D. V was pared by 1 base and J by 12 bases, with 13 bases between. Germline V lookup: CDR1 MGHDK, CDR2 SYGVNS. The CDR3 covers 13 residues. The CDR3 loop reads CASSESGRRAQFF. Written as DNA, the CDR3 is TGTGCCAGCAGTGAATCAGGCAGAAGGGCGCAGTTCTTC.

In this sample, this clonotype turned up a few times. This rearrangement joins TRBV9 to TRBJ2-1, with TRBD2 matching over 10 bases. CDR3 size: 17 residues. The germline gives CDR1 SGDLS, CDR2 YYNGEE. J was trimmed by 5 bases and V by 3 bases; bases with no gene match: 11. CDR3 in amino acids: CASSGEKGLAGDNEQFF. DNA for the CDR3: TGTGCCAGCAGCGGCGAAAAGGGGCTAGCGGGAGACAATGAGCAGTTCTTC. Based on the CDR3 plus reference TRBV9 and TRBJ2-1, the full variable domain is DSGVTQTPKHLITATGQRVTLRCSPRSGDLSVYWYQQSLDQGLQFLIQYYNGEERAKGNILERFSAQQFPDLHSELNLSSLELGDSALYFCASSGEKGLAGDNEQFFGPGTRLTVL.

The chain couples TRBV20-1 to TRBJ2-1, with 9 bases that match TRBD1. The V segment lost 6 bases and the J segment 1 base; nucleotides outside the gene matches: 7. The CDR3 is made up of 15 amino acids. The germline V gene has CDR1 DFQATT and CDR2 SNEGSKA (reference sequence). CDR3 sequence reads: CSALHRGQSYNEQFF. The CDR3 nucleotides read TGCAGTGCGCTCCACAGGGGGCAATCCTACAATGAGCAGTTCTTC.

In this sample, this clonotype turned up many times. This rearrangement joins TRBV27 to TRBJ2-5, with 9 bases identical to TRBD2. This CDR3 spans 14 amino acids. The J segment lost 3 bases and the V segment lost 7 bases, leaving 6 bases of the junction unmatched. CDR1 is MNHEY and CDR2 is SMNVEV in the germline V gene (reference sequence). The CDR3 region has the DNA TGTGCCAGCACCCGGGCTAGCGGGGAAGAGACCCAGTACTTC. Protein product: CASTRASGEETQYF.

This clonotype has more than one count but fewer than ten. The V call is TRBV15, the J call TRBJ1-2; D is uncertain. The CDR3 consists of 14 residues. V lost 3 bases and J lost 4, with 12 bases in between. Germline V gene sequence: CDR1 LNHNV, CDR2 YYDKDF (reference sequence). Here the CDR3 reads CATSRMRASYGYTF. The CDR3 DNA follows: TGTGCCACCAGCAGGATGAGGGCCTCCTATGGCTACACCTTC.

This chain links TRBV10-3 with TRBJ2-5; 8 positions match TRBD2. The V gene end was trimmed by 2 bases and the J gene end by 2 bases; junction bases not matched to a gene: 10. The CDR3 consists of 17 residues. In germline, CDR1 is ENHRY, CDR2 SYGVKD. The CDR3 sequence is CAISEGSGGRLQETQYF. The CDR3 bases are TGTGCCATCAGTGAGGGGAGTGGCGGGAGGCTACAAGAGACCCAGTACTTC.

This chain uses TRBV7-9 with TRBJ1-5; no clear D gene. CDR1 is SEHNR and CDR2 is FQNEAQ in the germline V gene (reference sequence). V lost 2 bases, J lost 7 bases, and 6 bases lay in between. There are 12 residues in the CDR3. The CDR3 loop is CASSLRLQPQHF. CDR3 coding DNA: TGTGCCAGCAGCTTAAGGCTCCAGCCCCAGCATTTT.

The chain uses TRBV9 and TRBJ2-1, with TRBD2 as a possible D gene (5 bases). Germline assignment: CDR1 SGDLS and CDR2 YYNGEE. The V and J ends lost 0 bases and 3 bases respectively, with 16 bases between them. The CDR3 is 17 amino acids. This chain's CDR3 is CASSVGFREGGYNEQFF. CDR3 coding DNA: TGTGCCAGCAGCGTAGGATTCCGAGAGGGCGGCTACAATGAGCAGTTCTTC. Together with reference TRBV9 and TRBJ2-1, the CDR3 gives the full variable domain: DSGVTQTPKHLITATGQRVTLRCSPRSGDLSVYWYQQSLDQGLQFLIQYYNGEERAKGNILERFSAQQFPDLHSELNLSSLELGDSALYFCASSVGFREGGYNEQFFGPGTRLTVL.

CDR3 protein: CASSAGLAGTHFHNEQFF. The CDR3 DNA reads as TGTGCCAGCAGTGCGGGACTAGCGGGTACCCATTTTCACAATGAGCAGTTCTTC. The rearrangement uses TRBV25-1 and TRBJ2-1; TRBD2 matches 12 bases. This CDR3 has 18 amino acids. The germline V gene encodes CDR1 MGHDK and CDR2 SYGVNS. The J segment lost 5 bases and the V segment lost 4 bases, leaving 12 bases of the junction unmatched.

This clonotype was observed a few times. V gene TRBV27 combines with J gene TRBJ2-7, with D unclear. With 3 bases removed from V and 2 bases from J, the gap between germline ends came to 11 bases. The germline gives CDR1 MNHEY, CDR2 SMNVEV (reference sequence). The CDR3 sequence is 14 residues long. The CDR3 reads CASSLRHGAYEQYF. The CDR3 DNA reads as TGTGCCAGCAGTTTGCGTCACGGCGCCTACGAGCAGTACTTC.

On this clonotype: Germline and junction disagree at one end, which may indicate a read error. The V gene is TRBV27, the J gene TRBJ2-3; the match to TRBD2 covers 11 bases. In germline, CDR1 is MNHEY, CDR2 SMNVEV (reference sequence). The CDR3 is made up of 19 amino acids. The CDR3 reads CTSSLLAGGPRIEADTQYF. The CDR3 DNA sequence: TGTACCAGCAGTTTATTAGCGGGAGGGCCTAGGATCGAGGCAGATACGCAGTATTTT.

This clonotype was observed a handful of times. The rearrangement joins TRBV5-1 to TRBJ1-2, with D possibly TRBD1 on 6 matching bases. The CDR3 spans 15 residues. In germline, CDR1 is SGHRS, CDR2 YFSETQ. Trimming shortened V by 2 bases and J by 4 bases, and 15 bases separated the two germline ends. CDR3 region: CASSFTGQILYGYTF. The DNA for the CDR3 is TGCGCCAGCAGCTTCACAGGGCAAATTCTCTATGGCTACACCTTC.

The CDR3 protein is CASSPRGGPYEQYF. The CDR3 DNA follows: TGTGCCAGCAGTCCACGGGGGGGGCCCTACGAGCAGTACTTC. The chain links TRBV28 to TRBJ2-7, with 8 positions matching TRBD2. The ends lost 5 bases at V and 2 bases at J; junction bases unmatched: 5. The CDR3 totals 14 residues. CDR1 is MDHEN, CDR2 SYDVKM, per germline.

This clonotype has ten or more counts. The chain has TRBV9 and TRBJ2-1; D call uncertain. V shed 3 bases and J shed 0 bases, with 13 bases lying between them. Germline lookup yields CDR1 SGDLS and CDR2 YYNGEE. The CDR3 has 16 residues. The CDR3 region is CASSGSTRYSYNEQFF. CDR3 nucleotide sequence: TGTGCCAGCAGCGGTTCTACTCGTTACTCCTACAATGAGCAGTTCTTC.

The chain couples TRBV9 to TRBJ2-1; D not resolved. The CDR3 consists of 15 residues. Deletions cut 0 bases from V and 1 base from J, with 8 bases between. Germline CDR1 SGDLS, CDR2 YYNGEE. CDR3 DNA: TGTGCCAGCAGCGTAGCCAGCAGGTCCTACAATGAGCAGTTCTTC. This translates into CASSVASRSYNEQFF.

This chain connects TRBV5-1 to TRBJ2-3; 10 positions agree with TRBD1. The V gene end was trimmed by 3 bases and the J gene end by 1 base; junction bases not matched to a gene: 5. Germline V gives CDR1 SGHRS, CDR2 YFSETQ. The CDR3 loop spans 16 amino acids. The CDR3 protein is CASSYGQGVRTDTQYF. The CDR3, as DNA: TGCGCCAGCAGCTACGGACAGGGGGTTCGCACAGATACGCAGTATTTT.

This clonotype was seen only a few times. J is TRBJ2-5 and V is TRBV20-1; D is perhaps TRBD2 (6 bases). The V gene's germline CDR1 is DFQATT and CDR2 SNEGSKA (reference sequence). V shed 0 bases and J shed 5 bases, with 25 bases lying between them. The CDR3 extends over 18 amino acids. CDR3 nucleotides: TGCAGTGCTAGAGAGGCGCCAACTACTCAGCGGGTTAGGGAGACCCAGTACTTC. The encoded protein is CSAREAPTTQRVRETQYF.

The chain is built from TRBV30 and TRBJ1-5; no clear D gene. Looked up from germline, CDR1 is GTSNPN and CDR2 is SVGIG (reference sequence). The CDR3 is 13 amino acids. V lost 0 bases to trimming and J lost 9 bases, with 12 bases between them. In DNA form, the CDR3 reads TGTGCCTGGAGTGTACATCCCGGGGTGCCCCAGCATTTT. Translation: CAWSVHPGVPQHF. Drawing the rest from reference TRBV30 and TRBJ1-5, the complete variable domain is SQTIHQWPATLVQPVGSPLSLECTVEGTSNPNLYWYRQAAGRGLQLLFYSVGIGQISSEVPQNLSASRPQDRQFILSSKKLLLSDSGFYLCAWSVHPGVPQHFGDGTRLSIL.

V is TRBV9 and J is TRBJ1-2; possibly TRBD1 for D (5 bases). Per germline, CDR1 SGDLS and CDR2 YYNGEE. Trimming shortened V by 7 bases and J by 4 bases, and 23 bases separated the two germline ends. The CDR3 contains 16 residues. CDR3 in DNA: TGTGCCAGCGGAAAAGGGACTTACCCCGCGGGCTATGGCTACACCTTC. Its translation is CASGKGTYPAGYGYTF.

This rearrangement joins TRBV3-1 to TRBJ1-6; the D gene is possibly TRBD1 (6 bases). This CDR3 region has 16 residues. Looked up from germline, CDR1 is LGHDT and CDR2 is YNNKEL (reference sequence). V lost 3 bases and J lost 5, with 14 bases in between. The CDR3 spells CASSQAGQLNNSPLHF. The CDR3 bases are TGTGCCAGCAGCCAGGCAGGACAGCTCAATAATTCACCCCTCCACTTT. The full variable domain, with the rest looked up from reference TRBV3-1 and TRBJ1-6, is DTAVSQTPKYLVTQMGNDKSIKCEQNLGHDTMYWYKQDSKKFLKIMFSYNNKELIINETVPNRFSPKSPDKAHLNLHINSLELGDSAVYFCASSQAGQLNNSPLHFGNGTRLTVT.